This T cell receptor (beta chain) was sequenced for a study of blood T cell repertoires in COVID-19. Participants came from roughly 25 US areas, aged about 18 to 90 years. TCRdb's table, derived via immunoSEQ multiplex PCR, lists solely in-frame clones and lacks some. The data show just over 300,000 clones, approximately 90% seen once. The sequence came from a woman aged 40 to 50 who had recovered from COVID-19. The sequenced sample was PBMCs or T cells enriched from blood (not recorded which).

CDR3 DNA sequence: TGTGCCAGCCTGGGGACAGGGAACACCGGGGAGCTGTTTTTT. This sequence encodes CASLGTGNTGELFF. V gene TRBV2 combines with J gene TRBJ2-2; TRBD1 aligns across 8 bases. Unmatched junction bases numbered 3, after V lost 8 bases and J lost 1 base. CDR3 length equals 14 residues. Germline assignment: CDR1 SNHLY and CDR2 FYNNEI.